These T cell receptor beta chains were read from a single sample in a study of vaccination effects on CD4 cells after COVID-19. These receptors' antigens are unknown. TCRdb keeps only in-frame clones here, not all; method: immunoSEQ multiplex PCR. The table lists fewer than 35,000 clones, over 55% of them singletons. Here the sequenced sample was CD4+ T cells from PBMCs cultured without peptide, taken before COVID-19 vaccination. All receptors derive from a human donor who received a COVID-19 vaccine. The CDR3 runs from the conserved cysteine through the conserved F or W. Each record gives: D gene, J gene, clone size, CDR3 length, V gene, CDR3 DNA, CDR3 protein. A D gene is named only where the DNA matches it firmly. Not every row has a clone size; where given, it reads once, few, many or a size class.

>TRBD1|TRBJ1-2|.|13|TRBV12-3/TRBV12-4
TGTGCCAGCAGTCCGACAGGGCACTATGGCTACACCTTC
CASSPTGHYGYTF
>TRBD2|TRBJ2-5|.|16|TRBV19
TGTGCCAGTAGTACCGCGGGAGGGGGTCGACAAGAGACCCAGTACTTC
CASSTAGGGRQETQYF
>.|TRBJ2-1|.|13|TRBV6-5
TGTGCCAGCAGTTATGACTTCTACAATGAGCAGTTCTTC
CASSYDFYNEQFF
>TRBD1|TRBJ2-5|.|13|TRBV19
TGTGCCAGTAGTTATGGGACAGCAGAGACCCAGTACTTC
CASSYGTAETQYF
>TRBD2|TRBJ2-3|.|15|TRBV10-2
TGCGCCAGCTTAGGTGTAGCGGGAGGCACAGATACGCAGTATTTT
CASLGVAGGTDTQYF
>.|TRBJ1-2|.|15|TRBV5-6
TGTGCCAGCAGCTTTGATTTCTCGGGGAACTATGGCTACACCTTC
CASSFDFSGNYGYTF
>.|TRBJ2-5|.|13|TRBV12-3/TRBV12-4
TGTGCCAGCAGTTCGGAGAACCAAGAGACCCAGTACTTC
CASSSENQETQYF
>.|TRBJ2-7|.|16|TRBV5-8
TGTGCCAGCAGCCGTCCGCATCCATTTGTAACCCACGAGCAGTACTTC
CASSRPHPFVTHEQYF
>.|TRBJ1-1|.|13|TRBV3-1/TRBV3-2
TGTGCCAGCCGATGGGGGGGGAACACTGAAGCTTTCTTT
CASRWGGNTEAFF
>.|TRBJ2-6|.|16|TRBV19
TGTGCCAGTAGTATAGTTCACCTCTCTGGGGCCAACGTCCTGACTTTC
CASSIVHLSGANVLTF
>TRBD1|TRBJ2-3|.|15|TRBV11-3
TGTGCCAGCAGCTTAAGAGGGGGCGTCGCAGATACGCAGTATTTT
CASSLRGGVADTQYF
>TRBD1|TRBJ2-7|.|16|TRBV6-6
TGTGCCAGCAGTTACGGGACAGGGGCTTCTACCTACGAGCAGTACTTC
CASSYGTGASTYEQYF
>TRBD2|TRBJ2-1|.|16|TRBV5-1
TGCGCCAGCACCCAAAGCGGGGGAGACTCCTACAATGAGCAGTTCTTC
CASTQSGGDSYNEQFF
>TRBD1|TRBJ2-7|.|14|TRBV5-5
TGTGCCAGCAGCTTGGTTGACAGGGTCTACGAGCAGTACTTC
CASSLVDRVYEQYF
>TRBD1|TRBJ1-5|.|14|TRBV2
TGTGCCAGCTGGGGAGGGGGCGCCGGGCAGCCCCAGCATTTT
CASWGGGAGQPQHF
>.|TRBJ2-5|.|12|TRBV30
TGTGCCTGGAACAAAATACAAGAGACCCAGTACTTC
CAWNKIQETQYF
>.|TRBJ2-1|few|12|TRBV19
TGTGCCAGTACCAACGCGGGCCATGAGCAGTTCTTC
CASTNAGHEQFF
>.|TRBJ1-2|.|14|TRBV10-3
TGTGCCATCAGTGAGCAGGGTTCCAACTATGGCTACACCTTC
CAISEQGSNYGYTF
>.|TRBJ2-7|.|13|TRBV30
TGTGCCTCCGGGAGGACAGTCTCCTACGAGCAGTACTTC
CASGRTVSYEQYF
>TRBD1|TRBJ2-3|.|15|TRBV5-1
TGCGCCAGCAGCCGGGACAGGTCTAGCACAGATACGCAGTATTTT
CASSRDRSSTDTQYF
>TRBD1|TRBJ1-4|.|14|TRBV30
TGTGCCTGGAGTCTAGGGGGCGGAAATGAAAAACTGTTTTTT
CAWSLGGGNEKLFF
>TRBD1|TRBJ1-4|.|14|TRBV5-6
TGTGCCAGCGGACAGGAAGCAACTAATGAAAAACTGTTTTTT
CASGQEATNEKLFF
>TRBD2|TRBJ2-7|few|13|TRBV12-3/TRBV12-4
TGTGCCAGCAACCGGGACGGGAGGGACGAGCAGTACTTC
CASNRDGRDEQYF
>TRBD1|TRBJ2-4|.|15|TRBV27
TGTGCCAGCAGTCGGGTAGGACAGGGTAGGAACATTCAGTACTTC
CASSRVGQGRNIQYF
>TRBD1|TRBJ2-2|.|17|TRBV4-1
TGCGCCAGCAGCCAAGATGGGACAGGGGTCTTGTTGGGGGAGCTGTTTTTT
CASSQDGTGVLLGELFF
>TRBD2|TRBJ2-4|.|16|TRBV28
TGTGCCAGCAGTTCAGCGGGAGGGTTGGGCAAAAACATTCAGTACTTC
CASSSAGGLGKNIQYF
>.|TRBJ1-5|.|14|TRBV6-5
TGTGCCAGCAGGCAGGGACTTGGCAATCAGCCCCAGCATTTT
CASRQGLGNQPQHF
>TRBD2|TRBJ2-5|.|15|TRBV28
TGTGCCAGCAGGGGGGAAGCGGGGGGCCAAGAGACCCAGTACTTC
CASRGEAGGQETQYF
>TRBD1|TRBJ1-4|few|14|TRBV6-5
TGTGCCAGCAGTTCGGACAGGGGCCTTGCAAAACTGTTTTTT
CASSSDRGLAKLFF
>.|TRBJ1-5|few|17|TRBV24-1
TGTGCCACCAGCCGAGGCGGGGGGGCTTCGAGCAATCAGCCCCAGCATTTT
CATSRGGGASSNQPQHF
>.|TRBJ1-1|once|16|TRBV19
TGTGCCAGTACAAAAGGGGCATTTCCTCCGAACACTGAAGCTTTCTTT
CASTKGAFPPNTEAFF
>TRBD2|TRBJ2-7|.|19|TRBV4-1
TGCGCCAGCAGCCAAATCCAAACTTCTAGCGGTACTAGCTCCTACGAGCAGTACTTC
CASSQIQTSSGTSSYEQYF
>TRBD2|TRBJ2-5|.|16|TRBV5-1
TGCGCCAGCAGCATCGGACTAGTCGGGCTTGGAGAGACCCAGTACTTC
CASSIGLVGLGETQYF
>.|TRBJ2-7|few|14|TRBV5-1
TGCGCCAGCAACTCGGACCCGAGCTCCTACGAGCAGTACTTC
CASNSDPSSYEQYF
>.|TRBJ2-7|few|14|TRBV4-1
TGCGCCAGCAGCCAGTCTAGCGTTTGGGCCGAGCAGTACTTC
CASSQSSVWAEQYF
>.|TRBJ1-1|.|16|TRBV29-1
TGCAGCGTTGACCCGGGGGAGGGTTTCATGAACACTGAAGCTTTCTTT
CSVDPGEGFMNTEAFF
>.|TRBJ1-3|.|17|TRBV5-1
TGCGCCAGCAGCTTGGCGACCGGAGCTCTCTCTGGAAACACCATATATTTT
CASSLATGALSGNTIYF
>TRBD1|TRBJ1-6|few|18|TRBV12-5
TGTGCTAGTGGTTGGACAGGATGGGTCGTCTCGGATAATTCACCCCTCCACTTT
CASGWTGWVVSDNSPLHF
>.|TRBJ2-1|.|15|TRBV6-6
TGTGCCAGCAGCAAAAGGGGGGGCTGGAGCAATGAGCAGTTCTTC
CASSKRGGWSNEQFF
>.|TRBJ2-2|few|12|TRBV27
TGTGCCAGCAGCTCTCTAACCGGGGAGCTGTTTTTT
CASSSLTGELFF
>TRBD2|TRBJ2-7|.|15|TRBV6-6
TGTGCCAGCAGCTCCGGACTAGCGGTGATATACGAGCAGTACTTC
CASSSGLAVIYEQYF
>.|TRBJ1-2|.|12|TRBV15
TGTGCCACCAGCAGAGCAGGGGTTGGCTACACCTTC
CATSRAGVGYTF
>TRBD2|TRBJ2-3|few|16|TRBV4-2
TGTGCCAGCAGCCCGACTAGCGGCACTAGCACAGATACGCAGTATTTT
CASSPTSGTSTDTQYF
>TRBD1|TRBJ1-2|.|13|TRBV5-1
TGCGCCAGCAGTAACGGACAGGGGTATGGCTACACCTTC
CASSNGQGYGYTF
>.|TRBJ1-3|.|16|TRBV7-9
TGTGCCAGCAGCTTAGTACCCGTAGACTCTGGAAACACCATATATTTT
CASSLVPVDSGNTIYF
>.|TRBJ2-1|.|15|TRBV4-2
TGTGCCAGCAGCCAACACAGGGAGGCGTACAATGAGCAGTTCTTC
CASSQHREAYNEQFF
>TRBD2|TRBJ2-7|.|14|TRBV5-6
TGTGCCAGCAGCGCCCTAGCGGGAGCGCACGAGCAGTACTTC
CASSALAGAHEQYF
>.|TRBJ2-2|.|17|TRBV5-4
TGTGCCAGCAGCTTTAAGTTTAAGGAGTCGAGCACCGGGGAGCTGTTTTTT
CASSFKFKESSTGELFF
>TRBD2|TRBJ2-1|.|17|TRBV5-4
TGTGCCAGCAGCCCGCCCCCACGGCGGGAGGTATTTAATGAGCAGTTCTTC
CASSPPPRREVFNEQFF
>TRBD1|TRBJ2-6|.|16|TRBV24-1
TGTGCCACCAGTGAAGGAACAGGGGTCGGGGCCAACGTCCTGACTTTC
CATSEGTGVGANVLTF
>TRBD1|TRBJ1-2|.|14|TRBV19
TGTGCCAGTAGTAGGGGACAGGCGACCTATGGCTACACCTTC
CASSRGQATYGYTF